A selection of T cell receptor beta chains follows, all from one sample in a study of blood T cell repertoires in COVID-19. Generated by immunoSEQ multiplex PCR, the TCRdb table keeps only in-frame clones and is missing some. The table lists 250,000 to 300,000 clones, 75% to 90% of them singletons, with around 2% in the top ten. Material: peripheral blood. These receptors were collected from a man aged 50 to 59 with acute or convalescent COVID-19. CDR3s include the opening cysteine and the closing phenylalanine or tryptophan. The D gene is left open where the match is weak. Only some rows state a clone size, as once, few, many or a class for expanded clones.

v_call clone_size d_call cdr3_aa
TRBV10-3 NA TRBD2 CAISESGSGGSTDTQYF
TRBV6-6 NA TRBD2 CASSLHFRGDNEQFF
TRBV5-6 few NA CASSFYGQSHINSPLHF
TRBV28 few NA CASSSQGSAYEQYF
TRBV6-5 NA NA CASSYRDSVNTEAFF
TRBV6-5 NA TRBD1 CASSSNRGLETQYF
TRBV9 NA TRBD2 CASSRRGDSNTGELFF
TRBV5-5 NA TRBD1 CASSFGTGRLDQPQHF
TRBV6-5 NA TRBD1 CASSYSGTGDGYGYTF
TRBV10-3 NA NA CAIRPTGEGEKLFF
TRBV29-1 once NA CSVTWTDNYEQYF
TRBV2 NA TRBD1 CASSATNRGLGAFF
TRBV6-5 NA NA CASKDLGYGYTF
TRBV9 NA TRBD1 CASSQGQINQPQHF
TRBV19 NA NA CASSIEGARDYGYTF
TRBV6-4 NA NA CASRPTGTTNEKLFF
TRBV9 NA TRBD2 CASRSDGGTSGGGVTGELFF
TRBV27 NA NA CASSSGTKGNQPQHF
TRBV27 NA NA CASSLLSQGNDQPQHF